Shown below are 3 T cell receptor beta chains from a single sample sequenced in a study of cytomegalovirus exposure and HLA in healthy donors. 13 Jbeta primers and 60 Vbeta primers were used for the PCR. Sequencing was performed with immunoSEQ multiplex PCR; in TCRdb, only in-frame clones are kept and a portion is missing. The sample holds 140,000 to 150,000 clones, around two thirds seen once. The specimen sequenced was PBMCs. All receptors come from an older woman in good health and CMV-seropositive.

The V call is TRBV5-1, the J call TRBJ2-2, with 14 bases aligning to TRBD2. Germline V lookup: CDR1 SGHRS, CDR2 YFSETQ. V was clipped by 6 bases and J by 4 bases; unmatched bases: 11. CDR3 size: 18 residues. The CDR3 DNA reads as TGCGCCAGCACCACGACTAGCGGGAGGGCCGCTGGCACCGGGGAGCTGTTTTTT. Residues: CASTTTSGRAAGTGELFF. The entire variable domain, with the rest obtained from reference TRBV5-1 and TRBJ2-2, is as follows: KAGVTQTPRYLIKTRGQQVTLSCSPISGHRSVSWYQQTPGQGLQFLFEYFSETQRNKGNFPGRFSGRQFSNSRSEMNVSTLELGDSALYLCASTTTSGRAAGTGELFFGEGSRLTVL.

This clone was found a few times. This chain joins TRBV6-5 and TRBJ1-3; D possibly corresponds to TRBD1 (6 bases). The germline gives CDR1 MNHEY, CDR2 SVGAGI. This CDR3 has 15 amino acids. Deletions cut 6 bases from V and 4 bases from J, with 16 bases between. The CDR3 DNA sequence: TGTGCCAGCAGCGACGGTACAGGGTCGGGAAACACCATATATTTT. Protein product: CASSDGTGSGNTIYF.

The genes are TRBV5-1 and TRBJ1-1; the D is unclear. V was pared by 5 bases and J by 4 bases, with 9 bases between. Germline V gives CDR1 SGHRS, CDR2 YFSETQ. The CDR3 is made up of 12 amino acids. CDR3 amino acids: CASREEGTEAFF. The CDR3 coding sequence is TGCGCCAGCAGGGAGGAGGGCACTGAAGCTTTCTTT. Drawing the rest from reference TRBV5-1 and TRBJ1-1, the complete variable domain is KAGVTQTPRYLIKTRGQQVTLSCSPISGHRSVSWYQQTPGQGLQFLFEYFSETQRNKGNFPGRFSGRQFSNSRSEMNVSTLELGDSALYLCASREEGTEAFFGQGTRLTVV.